One TCR beta chain is described in this entry. Its target antigen remains unknown. The sample holds no much larger clone one base away, and base qualities are not on file. From the germline V gene, CDR1 is MNHNS and CDR2 is SASEGT. V is shortened by 3 bases, J by 7 bases, and the region joining them spans 9 bases. Taken from cysteine to phenylalanine, the CDR3 has 12 residues. The DNA shown is the 36-base CDR3, in frame from base 1. The TCR beta CDR3 regions were amplified from RNA transcripts. For the first round of RT-PCR on the TCR CDR3, the HTBI primer set was used together with the Qiagen OneStep RT-PCR kit. Libraries were constructed in a second round of multiplex PCR, after which size selection and purification were carried out. Sequencing of the libraries was done on an Illumina HiSeq2000 using paired-end 100 bp reads. In the original analysis: SOAPnuke was used to process the raw data, removing reads that contained adapters or uncalled bases, had a mean Phred below 15, or lacked an exact match to the constant primer or identifier. High-quality paired reads were merged with COPE v1.2.5, and unique nucleotide sequences were defined as clonotypes. MiTCR v1.1 was used to align clonotypes to the IMGT TRBV, TRBD and TRBJ reference segments. The analysis was restricted to V-J combinations with a frequency above 0.0001, which together covered 98% to 99.2% of the repertoires. The TCS score was defined as F50 (clonal expansion) divided by E x V (chaos), with BLOSUM62-based TCRdist calculated between CDR3 peptides within each V-J. Welch's t-statistics and random forest reduced roughly 530 V-J features to 13, which were used in a naive Bayes classifier (R e1071). TCRdb trimmed public reads at Q25 via fastp, called clones via MiXCR and kept in-frame beta chains. Under each unique CDR3 protein, matching rows form one entry showing the most common genes and DNA. Clone size and V and J calls follow TCRdb, not the original study. Counted in this sample were 450,000 to 650,000 distinct CDR3 sequences; around 20% of them appeared once. The ten largest account for about 30% of the sample.

A patient counted as having stable Graves' hyperthyroidism if no progression to ophthalmopathy occurred over 18 months of follow-up. Hyperthyroidism patients were newly diagnosed, with disease duration under 2 months, and aged 18 to 65 years. Exclusion was applied to patients with uncontrolled infections, other autoimmune diseases, pregnancy or lactation. Diagnoses relied on clinical symptoms, serum thyroxine and TRAb, thyroid ultrasound and orbital computed tomography. PBMCs were isolated from 7.5 to 10 ml of fresh peripheral blood by Ficoll-Paque density gradient centrifugation. Trizol reagent was used to extract total RNA, and RNA quality was then checked on an Agilent 2100 Bioanalyzer. This sample is drawn from a study of T cells in Graves' hyperthyroidism and ophthalmopathy (dated by TCRdb to between 2018 and 2021). About the full investigation: Peripheral blood was collected at initial diagnosis, before any treatment. The paper describes TCR Vbeta CDR3 sequencing of about 140 peripheral blood samples, made up of 43 ophthalmopathy patients, some 80 hyperthyroidism patients and roughly 17 progressor patients. For training and testing, the roughly 100 patients in the discovery cohort were randomly divided in a 7:3 ratio. A discovery cohort of about 100 patients, about 43 with Graves' ophthalmopathy and approximately 57 with stable Graves' hyperthyroidism, was used to find distinguishing TCR V-J signatures. In addition, the study compared T-cell repertoires in thyroid tissue and in blood from six Graves' hyperthyroidism patients. An independent validation cohort of under 20 hyperthyroidism patients and over 15 patients who later progressed to ophthalmopathy tested prospective prediction of ophthalmopathy. After blood sampling, hyperthyroidism patients were treated with methimazole at a starting dose of 30 mg daily, and ophthalmopathy patients were treated with high-dose intravenous methylprednisolone. The full study reports these points: Sample size was not statistically predetermined, and investigators were not blinded to group allocation. Ophthalmopathy was separated from stable hyperthyroidism by a 13 V-J signature model, with approximately 85% sensitivity and approximately 81% specificity obtained in cross-validation and 80%/75% obtained in testing. During validation, the model predicted progression to ophthalmopathy a median of approximately 7 months ahead of onset, with around 71% sensitivity and roughly 72% specificity. Blood samples also contained most of the expanded thyroid clonotypes (frequency above 0.001), which suggests that blood repertoires may reflect thyroid immune responses.

The sequence joins TRBV6-1 to TRBJ1-1, with an unclear D gene assignment. Sequencing was done on a sample of blood. This receptor was identified in a man aged 18 to 35 with Graves' hyperthyroidism. In nucleotide form, the sequence is TGTGCCAGCAGTGACATAGGAGGTGAAGCTTTCTTT. It encodes CASSDIGGEAFF.